These T cell receptor beta chains were read from a single sample in a study of identical twins. TCRdb reprocessed the 5' RACE reads via MiXCR and lists one record per CDR3 protein. The data show over 550,000 distinct CDR3 sequences, with about 7% seen just once and about 1.6% held by the top ten. These data also featured in a second study, about yellow fever vaccine responses in identical twins.

Sequencing was performed on PBMCs. These receptors were collected from a woman between 18 and 29 years old in good health. Both conserved end residues are part of each CDR3.

v_call: TRBV3-1
j_call: TRBJ1-5
cdr3_aa: CASSQAPGPQHF

v_call: TRBV29-1
j_call: TRBJ2-7
cdr3_aa: CSVKGGRSYEQYF

v_call: TRBV15
j_call: TRBJ2-3
cdr3_aa: CATSPSGGRDTQYF

v_call: TRBV10-3
j_call: TRBJ2-5
cdr3_aa: CAISGGKTQYF

v_call: TRBV4-1
j_call: TRBJ1-5
cdr3_aa: CASSQPDKREEPQHF

v_call: TRBV24-1
j_call: TRBJ2-1
cdr3_aa: CAILATGAYNEQFF

v_call: TRBV4-1
j_call: TRBJ2-1
cdr3_aa: CASSQETSGYNEQFF

v_call: TRBV20-1
j_call: TRBJ2-1
cdr3_aa: CSAKGLAGGPYNEQFF

v_call: TRBV29-1
j_call: TRBJ2-7
cdr3_aa: CSAGGGPSSYEQYF

v_call: TRBV20-1
j_call: TRBJ1-2
cdr3_aa: CSATTGPGYTF

v_call: TRBV20-1
j_call: TRBJ1-6
cdr3_aa: CSARSGQLNSPLHF

v_call: TRBV5-6
j_call: TRBJ2-7
cdr3_aa: CASSLFFGWEGRYEQYF

v_call: TRBV12-3/TRBV12-4
j_call: TRBJ2-3
cdr3_aa: CASSRGRTDTQYF

v_call: TRBV2
j_call: TRBJ2-3
cdr3_aa: CASSDGRKDTQYF

v_call: TRBV27
j_call: TRBJ1-1
cdr3_aa: CASSPISGRDAFF

v_call: TRBV7-2
j_call: TRBJ2-5
cdr3_aa: CASSLAFRQETQYF

v_call: TRBV3-1
j_call: TRBJ1-1
cdr3_aa: CATGQSNTEAFF